Presented here are 22 T cell receptor beta chains from one specimen sequenced in a study of human thymus T cells. Profiling relied on immunoSEQ multiplex PCR, and the TCRdb table lists in-frame clones only, not all of them. The sample lists tens of thousands of clones, roughly 96% seen once, with approximately 0.03% in the top ten. Thymic material originated from resections removed in the course of corrective heart surgery. Sequencing used thymus tissue. The receptors shown here come from a boy younger than two with a congenital heart defect but otherwise immunologically healthy.

The chain is built from TRBV7-2 and TRBJ2-1; 13 nucleotides align to TRBD2. J was trimmed by 8 bases and V by 3 bases; bases with no gene match: 10. CDR3 size: 17 residues. CDR1 is SGHTA and CDR2 is FQGNSA in the germline V gene. As DNA, the CDR3 is TGTGCCAGCAGCTTCCCAATACTAGCGGGAGGGGACCATGAGCAGTTCTTC. It encodes CASSFPILAGGDHEQFF.

The rearrangement uses TRBV6-1 and TRBJ2-5; 11 bases match TRBD2. Germline V gene lookup returns CDR1 MNHNS and CDR2 SASEGT. The CDR3 totals 15 residues. Trimming cost V 6 bases and J 4 bases; bases outside gene matches: 7. The CDR3 DNA sequence: TGTGCCAGCAGCGCCACCGGGACTAGCGGAGAGACCCAGTACTTC. It yields the protein CASSATGTSGETQYF.

In DNA, the CDR3 is TGCGCCAGCAGCCTACGGGCTAGCGGCGATGGAGATACGCAGTATTTT. Its translation is CASSLRASGDGDTQYF. The chain links TRBV4-3 to TRBJ2-3, with 7 bases that match TRBD2. The junction had 12 bases not matched to a gene; V was cut back by 4 bases and J by 5 bases. CDR1 and CDR2 from the germline V gene are LGHNA and YSLEER. The CDR3 loop spans 16 amino acids.

The chain joins TRBV5-5 to TRBJ2-3; 8 positions agree with TRBD2. The CDR3 spans 16 residues. The J segment lost 2 bases and the V segment lost 1 base, leaving 6 bases of the junction unmatched. Germline V gene lookup returns CDR1 SGHKS and CDR2 YYEKEE (reference sequence). In DNA, the CDR3 is TGTGCCAGCAGCTTGCTCGCCGGGAGGGCCACAGATACGCAGTATTTT. Its protein product is CASSLLAGRATDTQYF.

The chain carries TRBV9 and TRBJ1-2, with TRBD1 matching 8 bases. Germline loops: CDR1 SGDLS, CDR2 YYNGEE. The CDR3 totals 14 residues. Trimming cost V 3 bases and J 3 bases; bases outside gene matches: 4. This CDR3 reads CASSAPTGDYGYTF. The CDR3 DNA is TGTGCCAGCAGCGCCCCGACAGGGGACTATGGCTACACCTTC.

The chain joins TRBV6-1 to TRBJ2-1; 11 positions agree with TRBD2. CDR3 length equals 16 residues. The V gene end was trimmed by 3 bases and the J gene end by 2 bases; junction bases not matched to a gene: 3. Germline CDR1 reads MNHNS; CDR2 reads SASEGT. DNA for the CDR3: TGTGCCAGCAGTGACCTACTAGCGGGAGCCTACAATGAGCAGTTCTTC. Encoded protein: CASSDLLAGAYNEQFF.

The J gene is TRBJ2-1, the V gene TRBV2, with 13 bases aligning to TRBD2. Germline V CDR1 and CDR2: SNHLY, FYNNEI. V shed 10 bases, J shed 0 bases, and the junction held 15 bases outside the gene matches. The CDR3 has 19 residues. The CDR3, as DNA: TGTGCCATCATCAAAGAGGGACTAGCGGGACCCAGCTCCTACAATGAGCAGTTCTTC. It translates to CAIIKEGLAGPSSYNEQFF.

This rearrangement joins TRBV5-6 to TRBJ1-5, with 7 bases aligning to TRBD1. The CDR3 contains 17 residues. The trim removed 0 bases at V and 5 bases at J, leaving 11 bases unmatched. Germline V gene data show CDR1 as SGHDT and CDR2 as YYEEEE. CDR3 sequence (DNA): TGTGCCAGCAGCTTGGGACAGGGTGACCTAACACATCAGCCCCAGCATTTT. It yields the protein CASSLGQGDLTHQPQHF.

The gene calls are TRBV2 and TRBJ1-6, with 8 bases aligning to TRBD1. This CDR3 has 16 amino acids. Trimming cost V 4 bases and J 5 bases; bases outside gene matches: 7. Germline V gene lookup returns CDR1 SNHLY and CDR2 FYNNEI. CDR3: CASSGGQASHNSPLHF. DNA of the CDR3: TGTGCCAGCAGTGGGGGACAGGCATCACATAATTCACCCCTCCACTTT.

Only one count was recorded for this clone. This chain uses TRBV27 with TRBJ1-1; tentatively, D is TRBD1 (5 bases). V was shortened by 0 bases and J by 2 bases, with 10 bases between the two germline ends. The length of the CDR3 is 15 residues. Germline-derived CDR1 and CDR2 are MNHEY and SMNVEV (reference sequence). CDR3 in amino acids: CASSLSTRANTEAFF. The CDR3 DNA reads as TGTGCCAGCAGTTTATCAACCAGGGCTAACACTGAAGCTTTCTTT.

This chain connects TRBV7-9 to TRBJ2-5, with a tentative D call TRBD1 (6 bases). V lost 4 bases and J lost 7, with 13 bases in between. Germline V gene lookup returns CDR1 SEHNR and CDR2 FQNEAQ (reference sequence). CDR3 length equals 13 residues. CDR3 DNA: TGTGCCAGCAGCTCCTCAGGGGCCCCGACCCAGTACTTC. This encodes CASSSSGAPTQYF.

This chain connects TRBV11-3 to TRBJ1-2; TRBD1 agrees at 7 bases. This CDR3 region has 20 residues. Germline lookup yields CDR1 SGHNT and CDR2 YENEEA. V gave up 4 bases and J gave up 2 bases; unmatched junction bases: 22. Here the CDR3 reads CASSSEGPSFTGVGNYGYTF. The CDR3 coding sequence is TGTGCCAGCAGCTCCGAAGGGCCTTCCTTTACAGGGGTCGGCAACTATGGCTACACCTTC.

The chain combines TRBV6-1 with TRBJ2-1; D may match TRBD1 or TRBD2 (5 bases each). Trimming cost V 3 bases and J 0 bases, with 9 bases left between them. This CDR3 is 15 amino acids long. The V gene's germline CDR1 is MNHNS and CDR2 SASEGT. This CDR3 reads CASSEAGSSYNEQFF. The CDR3 DNA follows: TGTGCCAGCAGTGAGGCAGGGAGCTCCTACAATGAGCAGTTCTTC.

The V gene is TRBV28, the J gene TRBJ2-7; the match to TRBD2 covers 13 bases. V lost 7 bases, J lost 0 bases, and 12 bases stayed unmatched. From germline, CDR1 is MDHEN and CDR2 SYDVKM. This CDR3 contains 18 residues. DNA of the CDR3: TGTGCCAGCACCCGAAGACTAGCGGGAGGCTTGAGCTCCTACGAGCAGTACTTC. Its protein is CASTRRLAGGLSSYEQYF.

The chain employs TRBV27 and TRBJ2-7, with 10 bases fitting TRBD1. CDR1 is MNHEY and CDR2 is SMNVEV in the germline V gene (reference sequence). Trimming cost V 6 bases and J 4 bases; bases outside gene matches: 3. The CDR3 runs 13 residues. As DNA, the CDR3 is TGTGCCAGCAGGGACAGGGGGGCGTACGAGCAGTACTTC. Its translation is CASRDRGAYEQYF.

The chain employs TRBV18 and TRBJ1-1; 7 bases agree with TRBD1. This CDR3 contains 17 residues. With V trimmed by 2 bases and J by 3 bases, 12 bases remained unmatched. CDR1 is KGHSH, CDR2 LQKENI, per germline. The CDR3 here is CASSPMIPTGADTEAFF. The DNA of the CDR3 is TGTGCCAGCTCACCAATGATACCCACAGGGGCGGACACTGAAGCTTTCTTT.

This clone appeared a single time. This chain uses TRBV27 with TRBJ2-3; 9 bases are shared with TRBD2. Germline CDR1 MNHEY, CDR2 SMNVEV (reference sequence). V lost 4 bases to trimming and J lost 6 bases; unmatched junction nucleotides: 5. The CDR3 covers 14 residues. CDR3 nucleotides: TGTGCCAGCAGTTCATCCGGGACTAGCGATACGCAGTATTTT. The encoded protein is CASSSSGTSDTQYF.

V and J are TRBV14 and TRBJ1-4; weak D call: TRBD1 (6 bases). This CDR3 contains 18 residues. Germline lookup yields CDR1 SGHDN and CDR2 FVKESK. V gave up 0 bases and J gave up 0 bases, with 14 bases separating them. CDR3 sequence: CASSQDPWDTPTNEKLFF. The CDR3 nucleotides are TGTGCCAGCAGCCAAGATCCTTGGGACACACCAACTAATGAAAAACTGTTTTTT.

J is TRBJ2-2 and V is TRBV5-6, with D perhaps TRBD2 (5 bases). With 2 bases removed from V and 0 bases from J, the gap between germline ends came to 11 bases. The CDR3 contains 16 residues. Germline loops: CDR1 SGHDT, CDR2 YYEEEE. CDR3 sequence reads: CASSFPAASNTGELFF. CDR3 coding DNA: TGTGCCAGCAGCTTCCCAGCGGCTTCGAACACCGGGGAGCTGTTTTTT.

This rearrangement joins TRBV7-8 to TRBJ2-7; TRBD1 is a possible D gene (6 bases). Germline V gene lookup returns CDR1 SGHVS and CDR2 FQNEAQ. Trimming stripped 5 bases from V and 0 bases from J, with 14 bases between. This CDR3 is built from 15 residues. CDR3 sequence reads: CASSQPGHISYEQYF. CDR3 bases: TGTGCCAGCAGCCAACCGGGACACATCTCCTACGAGCAGTACTTC.

The chain joins TRBV5-8 to TRBJ2-3, with 9 bases aligning to TRBD1. Unmatched junction bases numbered 6, after V lost 9 bases and J lost 4 bases. Germline V gene lookup returns CDR1 SGHTS and CDR2 YDEGEE. The CDR3 contains 13 residues. The CDR3 reads CAKTQGAADTQYF. CDR3 DNA sequence: TGTGCCAAAACACAGGGGGCCGCAGATACGCAGTATTTT.

The gene calls are TRBV9 and TRBJ1-5; TRBD1 might be the D (6 bases). Germline CDR1 is SGDLS and CDR2 is YYNGEE. V was shortened by 4 bases and J by 7 bases, with 12 bases between the two germline ends. This CDR3 has 13 residues. CDR3 sequence: CASSPSGGQPQHF. Here the CDR3 DNA reads TGTGCCAGCAGCCCGAGCGGGGGCCAGCCCCAGCATTTT.